This T cell receptor beta chain is drawn from a study of OX40 agonist ivuxolimab in advanced cancers. Across the study: An agonistic anti-OX40 (CD134) antibody, ivuxolimab, was used to treat the patients. The diagnoses of dose-escalation patients were hepatocellular carcinoma, melanoma, renal cell or head and neck cancer. Study-wide findings and caveats: The study observed clonal expansion of CD4+ and CD8+ blood T cells by week 6 at 0.1 to 3.0 mg/kg. Antigen targets of the expanded peripheral T cells went undetermined.

CDR3 length: 13 residues. Germline assignment: CDR1 MNHNS and CDR2 SASEGT. V lost 3 bases and J 4 bases, leaving 9 bases between the germline ends. This clone has just one count. As yet, its antigen is unknown. The table came from immunoSEQ multiplex PCR; TCRdb's copy has only in-frame clones and leaves some out. This sample has tens of thousands of clones; roughly 89% occur once, and the top ten carry roughly 0.2%. The specimen was CD4+ or CD8+ T cells sorted from blood, collected in a trial of the OX40 agonist ivuxolimab. The chain recombines TRBV6-1 with TRBJ2-5, with D hard to call. The receptor was derived from an adult with an advanced solid tumor such as melanoma, head and neck, liver or kidney cancer. CDR3 sequence (DNA): TGTGCCAGCAGTGATGAATGGGGAGAGACCCAGTACTTC. Protein sequence: CASSDEWGETQYF.